This TCR beta chain was documented in a study of blood T cells in healthy people across ages. Findings and caveats of the study: Naive and antigen-experienced cells could not be conclusively compared, given unsorted PBMCs.

Germline CDR1 and CDR2: SEHNR and FQNEAQ (reference sequence). The J segment lost 1 base and the V segment lost 3 bases, leaving 7 bases of the junction unmatched. The CDR3 spans 17 residues. Note on this clonotype: Its antigen is as yet unknown.

A second PCR of 7 to 11 cycles used a sample-barcoded 5' primer and a J-beta primer mix. Each of the samples gave a minimum of 2.5 million paired-end reads that contained CDR3. MiXCR was run by TCRdb on the 5' RACE reads, yielding one entry per CDR3 protein. The data show roughly 700,000 distinct CDR3 sequences, with around a quarter seen just once and roughly a tenth held by the top ten. These data were likewise used in another study, on T cells of mothers and their children. That paper adds: In this cohort, donors were three healthy Caucasian mothers plus their six children.

The chain links TRBV7-9 to TRBJ1-2; 11 nucleotides agree with TRBD1. The sample comprised blood. This receptor was identified in a boy between 10 and 17 years old in good health. CDR3 in amino acids: CASSFRGQGAVNYGYTF. CDR3 bases: TGTGCCAGCAGCTTCCGAGGACAGGGGGCGGTTAACTATGGCTACACCTTC.